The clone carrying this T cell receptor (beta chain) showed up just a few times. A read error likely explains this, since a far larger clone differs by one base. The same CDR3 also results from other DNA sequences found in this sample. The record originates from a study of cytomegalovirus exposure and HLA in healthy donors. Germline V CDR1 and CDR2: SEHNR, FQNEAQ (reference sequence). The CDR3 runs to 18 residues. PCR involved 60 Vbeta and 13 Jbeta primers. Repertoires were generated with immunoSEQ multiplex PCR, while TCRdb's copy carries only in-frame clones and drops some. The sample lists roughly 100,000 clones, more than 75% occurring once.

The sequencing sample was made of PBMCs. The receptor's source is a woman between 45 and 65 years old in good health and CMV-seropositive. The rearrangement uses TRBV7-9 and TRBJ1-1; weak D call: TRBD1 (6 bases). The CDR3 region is CASRLKTGVNALNTEAFF. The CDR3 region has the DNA TGTGCCAGCAGACTAAAGACAGGTGTTAACGCCCTGAACACTGAAGCTTTTTTT. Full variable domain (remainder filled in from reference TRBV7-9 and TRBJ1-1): DTGVSQNPRHKITKRGQNVTFRCDPISEHNRLYWYRQTLGQGPEFLTYFQNEAQLEKSRLLSDRFSAERPKGSFSTLEIQRTEQGDSAMYLCASRLKTGVNALNTEAFFGQGTRLTVV.